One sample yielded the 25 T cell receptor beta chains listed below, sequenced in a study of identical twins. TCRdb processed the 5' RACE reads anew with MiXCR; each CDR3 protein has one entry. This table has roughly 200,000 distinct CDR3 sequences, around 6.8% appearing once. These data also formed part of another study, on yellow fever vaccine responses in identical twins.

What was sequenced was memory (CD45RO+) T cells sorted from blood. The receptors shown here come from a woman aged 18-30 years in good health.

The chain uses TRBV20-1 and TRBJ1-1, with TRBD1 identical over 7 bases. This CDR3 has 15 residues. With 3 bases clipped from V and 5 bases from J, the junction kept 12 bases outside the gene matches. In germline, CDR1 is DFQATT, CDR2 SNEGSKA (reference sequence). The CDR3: CSARDRLVIPTEAFF. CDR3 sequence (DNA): TGCAGTGCTAGGGACAGGTTGGTTATTCCGACTGAAGCTTTCTTT.

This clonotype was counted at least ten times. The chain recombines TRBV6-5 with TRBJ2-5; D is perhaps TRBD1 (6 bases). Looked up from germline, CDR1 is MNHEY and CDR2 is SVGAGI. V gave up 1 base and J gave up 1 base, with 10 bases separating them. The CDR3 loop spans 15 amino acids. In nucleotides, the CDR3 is TGTGCCAGCAGTTACTTTGGGGGCGGCCAAGAGACCCAGTACTTC. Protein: CASSYFGGGQETQYF.

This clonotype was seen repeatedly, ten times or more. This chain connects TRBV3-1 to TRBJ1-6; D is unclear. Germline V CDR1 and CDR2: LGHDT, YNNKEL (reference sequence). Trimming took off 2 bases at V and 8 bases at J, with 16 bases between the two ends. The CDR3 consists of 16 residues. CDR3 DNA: TGTGCCAGCAGCCAATCTTATGGCGGGGATGATTCACCCCTCCACTTT. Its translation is CASSQSYGGDDSPLHF.

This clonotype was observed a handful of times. The chain's CDR3 is CASSPWTGEGTEAFF. The DNA for the CDR3 is TGTGCCAGTAGTCCGTGGACAGGGGAGGGTACTGAAGCTTTCTTT. V is TRBV19 and J is TRBJ1-1, with TRBD1 matching 9 bases. V dropped 5 bases and J dropped 5; count of bases not matched to a gene: 9. The CDR3 covers 15 residues. Germline CDR1 and CDR2: LNHDA and SQIVND (reference sequence). The complete variable domain, with remaining parts taken from reference TRBV19 and TRBJ1-1, reads DGGITQSPKYLFRKEGQNVTLSCEQNLNHDAMYWYRQDPGQGLRLIYYSQIVNDFQKGDIAEGYSVSREKKESFPLTVTSAQKNPTAFYLCASSPWTGEGTEAFFGQGTRLTVV.

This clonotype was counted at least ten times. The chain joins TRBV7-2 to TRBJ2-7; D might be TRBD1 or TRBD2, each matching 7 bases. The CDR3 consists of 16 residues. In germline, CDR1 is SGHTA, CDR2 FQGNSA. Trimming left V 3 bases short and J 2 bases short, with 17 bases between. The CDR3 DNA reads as TGTGCCAGCAGCTTCCAGGGGGGGGAAGGTCCCTACGAGCAGTACTTC. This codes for CASSFQGGEGPYEQYF. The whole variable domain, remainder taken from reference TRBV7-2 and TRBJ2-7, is GAGVSQSPSNKVTEKGKDVELRCDPISGHTALYWYRQSLGQGLEFLIYFQGNSAPDKSGLPSDRFSAERTGGSVSTLTIQRTQQEDSAVYLCASSFQGGEGPYEQYFGPGTRLTVT.

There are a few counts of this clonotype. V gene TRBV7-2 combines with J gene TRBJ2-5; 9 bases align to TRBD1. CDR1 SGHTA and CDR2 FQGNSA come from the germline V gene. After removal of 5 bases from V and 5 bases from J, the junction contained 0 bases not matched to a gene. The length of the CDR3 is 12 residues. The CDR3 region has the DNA TGTGCCAGCAGCGACAGGGGGGAGACCCAGTACTTC. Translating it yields CASSDRGETQYF. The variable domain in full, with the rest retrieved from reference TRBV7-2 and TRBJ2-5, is GAGVSQSPSNKVTEKGKDVELRCDPISGHTALYWYRQSLGQGLEFLIYFQGNSAPDKSGLPSDRFSAERTGGSVSTLTIQRTQQEDSAVYLCASSDRGETQYFGPGTRLLVL.

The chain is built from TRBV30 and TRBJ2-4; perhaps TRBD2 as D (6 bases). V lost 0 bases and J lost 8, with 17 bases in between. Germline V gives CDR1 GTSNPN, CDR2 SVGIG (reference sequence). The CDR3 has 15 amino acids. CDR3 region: CAWSVQVGGADIQYF. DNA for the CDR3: TGTGCCTGGAGTGTACAAGTGGGAGGCGCTGACATTCAGTACTTC.

The CDR3 loop reads CSAIPLFGQGNEKLFF. The CDR3 nucleotides read TGCAGTGCTATCCCCCTTTTCGGACAGGGAAATGAAAAACTGTTTTTT. This chain links TRBV20-1 with TRBJ1-4, with TRBD1 matching 8 bases. The CDR3 loop spans 16 amino acids. Germline loops: CDR1 DFQATT, CDR2 SNEGSKA (reference sequence). With 4 bases clipped from V and 5 bases from J, the junction kept 12 bases outside the gene matches.

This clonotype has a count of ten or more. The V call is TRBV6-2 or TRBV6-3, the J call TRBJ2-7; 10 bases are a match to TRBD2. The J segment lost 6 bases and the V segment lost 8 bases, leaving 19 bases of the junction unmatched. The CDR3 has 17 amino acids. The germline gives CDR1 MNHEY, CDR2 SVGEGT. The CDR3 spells CASYNYPVVAGGGEQYF. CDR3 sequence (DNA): TGTGCCAGCTACAACTACCCGGTGGTAGCGGGAGGCGGCGAGCAGTACTTC.

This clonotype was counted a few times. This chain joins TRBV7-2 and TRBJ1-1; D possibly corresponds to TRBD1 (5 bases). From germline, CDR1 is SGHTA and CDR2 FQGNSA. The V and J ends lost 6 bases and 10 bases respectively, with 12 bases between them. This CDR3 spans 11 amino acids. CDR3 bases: TGTGCCAGCAGATCAGGGCGGGCAGCTTTCTTT. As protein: CASRSGRAAFF.

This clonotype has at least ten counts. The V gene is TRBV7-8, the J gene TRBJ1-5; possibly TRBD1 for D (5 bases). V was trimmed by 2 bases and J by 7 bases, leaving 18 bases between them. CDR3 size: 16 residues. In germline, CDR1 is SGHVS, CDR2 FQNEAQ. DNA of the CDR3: TGTGCCAGCAGCTTATCACAGGAGCCAGGAAAACAGCCCCAGCATTTT. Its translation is CASSLSQEPGKQPQHF.

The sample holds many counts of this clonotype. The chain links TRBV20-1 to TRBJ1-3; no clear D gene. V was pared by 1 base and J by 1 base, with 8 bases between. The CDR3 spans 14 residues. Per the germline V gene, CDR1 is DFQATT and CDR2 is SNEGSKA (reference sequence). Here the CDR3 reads CSARAEGSGNTIYF. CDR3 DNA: TGCAGTGCTAGAGCCGAGGGTTCTGGAAACACCATATATTTT.

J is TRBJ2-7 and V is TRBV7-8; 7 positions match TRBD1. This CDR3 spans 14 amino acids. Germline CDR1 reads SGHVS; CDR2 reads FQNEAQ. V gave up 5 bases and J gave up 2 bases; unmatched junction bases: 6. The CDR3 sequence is CASSNRDRPYEQYF. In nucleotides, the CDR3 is TGTGCCAGCAGCAACCGGGACAGACCCTACGAGCAGTACTTC.

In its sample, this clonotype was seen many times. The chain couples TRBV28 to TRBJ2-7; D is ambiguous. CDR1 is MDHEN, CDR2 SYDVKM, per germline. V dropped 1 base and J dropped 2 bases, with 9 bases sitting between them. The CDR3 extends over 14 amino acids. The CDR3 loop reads CASSLSGPPYEQYF. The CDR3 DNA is TGTGCCAGCAGTTTATCCGGGCCCCCCTACGAGCAGTACTTC. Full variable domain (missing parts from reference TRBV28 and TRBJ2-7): DVKVTQSSRYLVKRTGEKVFLECVQDMDHENMFWYRQDPGLGLRLIYFSYDVKMKEKGDIPEGYSVSREKKERFSLILESASTNQTSMYLCASSLSGPPYEQYFGPGTRLTVT.

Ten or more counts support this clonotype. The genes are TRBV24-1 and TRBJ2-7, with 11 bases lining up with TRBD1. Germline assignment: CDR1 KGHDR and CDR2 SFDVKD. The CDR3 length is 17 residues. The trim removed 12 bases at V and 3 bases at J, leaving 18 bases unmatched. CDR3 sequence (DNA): TGTGCCTCGTATACTACCGGAACCGGGACAGGGGGCTACGAGCAGTACTTC. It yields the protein CASYTTGTGTGGYEQYF.

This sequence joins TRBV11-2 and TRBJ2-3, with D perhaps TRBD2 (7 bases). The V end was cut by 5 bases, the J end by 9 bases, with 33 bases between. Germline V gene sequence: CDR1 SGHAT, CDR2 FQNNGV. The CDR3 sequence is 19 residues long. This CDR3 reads CASSGLRGEGHSFKSTQYF. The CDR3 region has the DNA TGTGCCAGCAGCGGACTAAGGGGGGAGGGCCATTCATTTAAGTCAACGCAGTATTTT.

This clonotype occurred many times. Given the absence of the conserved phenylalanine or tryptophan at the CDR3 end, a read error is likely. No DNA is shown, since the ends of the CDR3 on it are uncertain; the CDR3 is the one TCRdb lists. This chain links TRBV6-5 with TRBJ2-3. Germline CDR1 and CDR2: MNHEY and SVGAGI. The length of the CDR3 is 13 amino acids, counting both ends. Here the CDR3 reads CASSYLEYFTVSS.

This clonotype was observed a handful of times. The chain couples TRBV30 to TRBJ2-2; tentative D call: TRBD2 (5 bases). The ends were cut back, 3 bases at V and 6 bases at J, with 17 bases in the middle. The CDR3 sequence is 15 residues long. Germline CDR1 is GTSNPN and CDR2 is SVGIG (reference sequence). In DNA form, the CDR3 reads TGTGCCTGGAGGGGTGCTAGCTGGACTTCCGGGGAGCTGTTTTTT. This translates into CAWRGASWTSGELFF.

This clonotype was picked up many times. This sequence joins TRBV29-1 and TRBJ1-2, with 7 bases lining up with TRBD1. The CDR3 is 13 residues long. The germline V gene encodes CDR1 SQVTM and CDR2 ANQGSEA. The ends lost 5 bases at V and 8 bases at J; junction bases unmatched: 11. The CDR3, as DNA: TGCAGCGTTCAACTCGCAGGGGGATTAGGCTACACCTTC. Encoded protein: CSVQLAGGLGYTF.

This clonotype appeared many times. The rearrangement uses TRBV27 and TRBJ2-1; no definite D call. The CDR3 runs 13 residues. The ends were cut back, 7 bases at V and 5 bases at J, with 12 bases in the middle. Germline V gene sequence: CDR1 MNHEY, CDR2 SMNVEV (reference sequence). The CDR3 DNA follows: TGTGCCAGCACCCCGAGAGGAAACAATGAGCAGTTCTTC. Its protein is CASTPRGNNEQFF.

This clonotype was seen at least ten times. The CDR3 loop reads CASSPGRGSYEQYF. CDR3 sequence (DNA): TGTGCCAGCAGTCCGGGCAGGGGATCCTACGAGCAGTACTTC. The chain links TRBV28 to TRBJ2-7; D perhaps matches TRBD1 (6 bases). This CDR3 is built from 14 residues. Germline CDR1 is MDHEN and CDR2 is SYDVKM. Trimming took 5 bases from V and 1 from J, leaving 12 bases between them.

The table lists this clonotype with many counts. In DNA, the CDR3 is TGTGCCAGCTCACTTTTCACAGATACGCAGTATTTT. Protein sequence: CASSLFTDTQYF. This chain uses TRBV18 with TRBJ2-3; D gene uncertain. The CDR3 length is 12 residues. Trimming removed 4 bases at V and 2 bases at J, with 4 bases between. CDR1 and CDR2 (germline): KGHSH, LQKENI.

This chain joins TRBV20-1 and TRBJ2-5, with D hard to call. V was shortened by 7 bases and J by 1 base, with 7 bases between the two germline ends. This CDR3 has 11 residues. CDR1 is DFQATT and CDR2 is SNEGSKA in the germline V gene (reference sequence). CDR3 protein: CSEQIQETQYF. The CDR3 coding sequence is TGCAGTGAACAAATCCAAGAGACCCAGTACTTC.

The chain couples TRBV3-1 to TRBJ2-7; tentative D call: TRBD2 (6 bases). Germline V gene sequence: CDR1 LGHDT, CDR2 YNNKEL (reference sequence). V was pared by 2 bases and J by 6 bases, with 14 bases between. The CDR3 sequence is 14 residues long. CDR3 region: CASSQLSLASEQYF. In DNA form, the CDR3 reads TGTGCCAGCAGCCAACTCAGTCTAGCGAGCGAGCAGTACTTC.

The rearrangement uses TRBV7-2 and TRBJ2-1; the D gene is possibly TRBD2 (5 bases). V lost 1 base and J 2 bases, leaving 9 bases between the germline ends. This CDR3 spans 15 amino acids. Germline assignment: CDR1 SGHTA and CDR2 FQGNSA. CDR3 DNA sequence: TGTGCCAGCAGCTTAGGCGGGTCACCCTACAATGAGCAGTTCTTC. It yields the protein CASSLGGSPYNEQFF. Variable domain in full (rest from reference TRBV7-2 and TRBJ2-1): GAGVSQSPSNKVTEKGKDVELRCDPISGHTALYWYRQSLGQGLEFLIYFQGNSAPDKSGLPSDRFSAERTGGSVSTLTIQRTQQEDSAVYLCASSLGGSPYNEQFFGPGTRLTVL.